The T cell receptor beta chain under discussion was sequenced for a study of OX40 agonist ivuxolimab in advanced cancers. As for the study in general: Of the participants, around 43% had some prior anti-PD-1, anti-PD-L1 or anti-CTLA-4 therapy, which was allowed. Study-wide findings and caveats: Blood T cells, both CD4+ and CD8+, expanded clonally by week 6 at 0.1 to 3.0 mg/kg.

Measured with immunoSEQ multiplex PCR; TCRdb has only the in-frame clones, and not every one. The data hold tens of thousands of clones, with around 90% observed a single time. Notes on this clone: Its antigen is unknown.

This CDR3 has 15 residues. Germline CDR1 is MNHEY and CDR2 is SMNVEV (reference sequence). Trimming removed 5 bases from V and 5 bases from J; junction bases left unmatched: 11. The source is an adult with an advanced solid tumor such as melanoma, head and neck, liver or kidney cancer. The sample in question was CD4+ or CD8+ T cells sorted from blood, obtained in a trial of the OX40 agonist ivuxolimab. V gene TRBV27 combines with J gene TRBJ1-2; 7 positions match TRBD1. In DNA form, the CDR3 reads TGTGCCAGCAGTCACGGGACAGCCCTTCTATATGGCTACACCTTC. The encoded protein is CASSHGTALLYGYTF.